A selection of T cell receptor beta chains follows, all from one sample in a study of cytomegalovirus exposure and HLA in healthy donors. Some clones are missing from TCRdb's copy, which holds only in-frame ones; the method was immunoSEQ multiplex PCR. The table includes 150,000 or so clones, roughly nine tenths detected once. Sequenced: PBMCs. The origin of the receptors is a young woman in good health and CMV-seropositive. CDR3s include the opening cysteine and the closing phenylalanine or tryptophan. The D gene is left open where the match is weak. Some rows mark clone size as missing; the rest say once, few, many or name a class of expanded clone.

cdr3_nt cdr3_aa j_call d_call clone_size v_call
TGCAGCGTTGAAGACAGGGACTTCTATGGCTACACCTTC CSVEDRDFYGYTF TRBJ1-2 NA NA TRBV29-1
TGTGCCAGCAGCCCCAGGACTAGCGGGAGGTATGACGAGCAGTACTTC CASSPRTSGRYDEQYF TRBJ2-7 TRBD2 NA TRBV5-6
TGTGCCAGCATTTCCTCCGGGACTTGGGTCTACAATGAGCAGTTCTTC CASISSGTWVYNEQFF TRBJ2-1 NA NA TRBV6-5
TGTGCCAGCAGCTTGGTCCAGGGTCTAGCTGGAAACACCATATATTTT CASSLVQGLAGNTIYF TRBJ1-3 NA NA TRBV5-6
TGCGCCAGCAGCCAAGATCCCTCAGGGGGCGCCCATGGCTACACCTTC CASSQDPSGGAHGYTF TRBJ1-2 TRBD1 NA TRBV4-1
TGTGCCAGCAGTGGGGGACAGGGGGCGGATCAGCCCCAGCATTTT CASSGGQGADQPQHF TRBJ1-5 TRBD1 NA TRBV2
TGTGCCAGCTGTTCTCCTAGCGGGAGGACCTACAATGAGCAGTTCTTC CASCSPSGRTYNEQFF TRBJ2-1 TRBD2 NA TRBV2
TGCGCCAGCAGCCCGTCTATGGGCGGGATAAGGTATGAGCAGTTCTTC CASSPSMGGIRYEQFF TRBJ2-1 NA NA TRBV10-1
TGTGCCAGCAGTCACGGGGGGGAGCAGTACTTC CASSHGGEQYF TRBJ2-7 TRBD2 NA TRBV6-5
TGTGCCATCTCCGGGACACCGAACACTGAAGCTTTCTTT CAISGTPNTEAFF TRBJ1-1 NA NA TRBV10-3
TGTGCCTGGACTCTGGTACGGGGTGAAAAACTGTTTTTT CAWTLVRGEKLFF TRBJ1-4 NA NA TRBV30
TGTGCCAGCAGCGTAGCCAGCTACAATGAGCAGTTCTTC CASSVASYNEQFF TRBJ2-1 NA NA TRBV9
TGCGCCAGCAGCCCCGGGAGTTACGAGCAGTACTTC CASSPGSYEQYF TRBJ2-7 NA NA TRBV5-1
TGTGCCAGTAGTATAGCTGCTCTAGCGGGAGTTCCGGGCGAGCAGTTCTTC CASSIAALAGVPGEQFF TRBJ2-1 TRBD2 NA TRBV19
TGTGCCAGCAGTCGACAGGAGAACACTGAAGCTTTCTTT CASSRQENTEAFF TRBJ1-1 NA once TRBV6-4
TGTGCCACCGGGAGTCCCCGGGCGGAGACCCAGTACTTC CATGSPRAETQYF TRBJ2-5 NA NA TRBV6-5